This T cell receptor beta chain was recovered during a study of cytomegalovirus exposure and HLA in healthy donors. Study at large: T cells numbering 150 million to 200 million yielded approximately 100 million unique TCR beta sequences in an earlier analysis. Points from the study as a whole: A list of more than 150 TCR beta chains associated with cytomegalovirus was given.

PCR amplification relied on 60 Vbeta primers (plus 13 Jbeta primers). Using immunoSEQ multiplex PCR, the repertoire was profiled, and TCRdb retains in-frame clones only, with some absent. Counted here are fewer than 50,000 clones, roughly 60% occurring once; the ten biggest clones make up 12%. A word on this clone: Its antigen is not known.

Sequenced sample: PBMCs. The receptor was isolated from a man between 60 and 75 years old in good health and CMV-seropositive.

The CDR3 sequence: CASIPLSSYNSPLHF. The CDR3 DNA sequence: TGTGCCAGCATCCCGCTGAGCTCCTATAATTCACCCCTCCACTTT. J is TRBJ1-6 and V is TRBV28; D remains unclear. CDR3 length: 15 residues. In germline, CDR1 is MDHEN, CDR2 SYDVKM. Trimming took off 7 bases at V and 0 bases at J, with 10 bases between the two ends.